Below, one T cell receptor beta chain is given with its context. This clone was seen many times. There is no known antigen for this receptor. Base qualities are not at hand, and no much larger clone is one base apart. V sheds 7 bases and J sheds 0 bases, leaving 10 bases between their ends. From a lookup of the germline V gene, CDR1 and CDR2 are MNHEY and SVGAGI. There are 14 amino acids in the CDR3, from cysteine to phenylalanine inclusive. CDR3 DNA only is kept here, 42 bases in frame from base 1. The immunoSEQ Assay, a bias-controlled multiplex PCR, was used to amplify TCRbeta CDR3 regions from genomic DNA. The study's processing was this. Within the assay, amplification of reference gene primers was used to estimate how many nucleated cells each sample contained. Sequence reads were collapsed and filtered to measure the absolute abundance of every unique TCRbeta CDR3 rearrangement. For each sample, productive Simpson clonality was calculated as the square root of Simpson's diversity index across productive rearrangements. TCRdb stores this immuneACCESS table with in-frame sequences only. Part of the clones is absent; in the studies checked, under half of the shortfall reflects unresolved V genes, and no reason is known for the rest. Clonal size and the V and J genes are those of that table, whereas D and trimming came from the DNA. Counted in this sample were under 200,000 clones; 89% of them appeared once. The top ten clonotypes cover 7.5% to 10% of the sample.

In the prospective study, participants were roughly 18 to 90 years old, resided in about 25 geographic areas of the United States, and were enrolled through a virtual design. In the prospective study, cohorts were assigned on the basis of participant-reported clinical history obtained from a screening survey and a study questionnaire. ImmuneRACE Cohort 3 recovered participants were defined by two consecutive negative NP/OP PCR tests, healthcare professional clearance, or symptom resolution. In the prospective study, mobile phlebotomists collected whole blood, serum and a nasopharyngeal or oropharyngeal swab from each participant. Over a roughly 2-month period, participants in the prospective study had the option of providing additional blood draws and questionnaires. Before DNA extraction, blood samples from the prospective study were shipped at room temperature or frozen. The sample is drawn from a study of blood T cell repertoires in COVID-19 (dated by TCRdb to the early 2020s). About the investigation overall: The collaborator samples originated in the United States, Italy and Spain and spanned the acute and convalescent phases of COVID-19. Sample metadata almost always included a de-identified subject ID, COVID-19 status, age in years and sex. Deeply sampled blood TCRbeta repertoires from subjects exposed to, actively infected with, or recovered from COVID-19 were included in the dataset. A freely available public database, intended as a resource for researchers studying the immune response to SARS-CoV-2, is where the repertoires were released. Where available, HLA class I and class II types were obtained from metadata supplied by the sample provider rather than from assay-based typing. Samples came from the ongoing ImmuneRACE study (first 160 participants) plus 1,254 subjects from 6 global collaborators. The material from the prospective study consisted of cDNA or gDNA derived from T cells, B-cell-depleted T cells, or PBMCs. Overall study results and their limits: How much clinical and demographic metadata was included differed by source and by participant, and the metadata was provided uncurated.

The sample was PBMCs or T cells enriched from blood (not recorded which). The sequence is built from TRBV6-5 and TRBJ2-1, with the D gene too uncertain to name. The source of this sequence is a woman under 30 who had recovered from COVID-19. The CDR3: CASNIPGSYNEQFF. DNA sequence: TGTGCCAGCAATATTCCCGGCTCCTACAATGAGCAGTTCTTC.